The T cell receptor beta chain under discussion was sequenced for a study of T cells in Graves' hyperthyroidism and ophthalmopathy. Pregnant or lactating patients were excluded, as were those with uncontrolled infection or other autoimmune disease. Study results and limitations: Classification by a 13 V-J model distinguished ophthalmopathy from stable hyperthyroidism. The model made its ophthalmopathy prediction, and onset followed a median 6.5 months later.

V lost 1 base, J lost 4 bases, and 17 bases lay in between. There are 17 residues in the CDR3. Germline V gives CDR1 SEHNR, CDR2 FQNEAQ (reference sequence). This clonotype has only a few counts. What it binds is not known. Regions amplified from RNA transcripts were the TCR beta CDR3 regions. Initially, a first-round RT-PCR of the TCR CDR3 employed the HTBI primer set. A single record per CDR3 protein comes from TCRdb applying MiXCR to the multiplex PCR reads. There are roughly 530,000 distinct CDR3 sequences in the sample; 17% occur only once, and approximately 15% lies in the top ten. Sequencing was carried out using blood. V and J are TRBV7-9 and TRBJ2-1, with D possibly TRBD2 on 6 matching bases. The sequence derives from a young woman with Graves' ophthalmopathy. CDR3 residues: CASSLVGAGPDYNEQFF. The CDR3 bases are TGTGCCAGCAGCTTAGTAGGCGCGGGACCAGATTACAATGAGCAGTTCTTC.